This T cell receptor beta chain was identified in a study of blood T cells in healthy people across ages. Overall study results and limits: Per million T cells, TCR beta diversity dropped about linearly as age rose.

About this clonotype itself: Its antigen is currently unknown.

Alongside a J-beta primer mix, a sample-barcoded 5' primer served in a second PCR lasting about 7 to 12 cycles. In TCRdb, the 5' RACE reads were re-called with MiXCR into one record per CDR3 protein. The sample lists roughly 800,000 distinct CDR3 sequences, 58% occurring once. The V gene lost 0 bases and the J gene lost 4 bases, with 13 bases spanning the gap. Germline V gene sequence: CDR1 LGHNA, CDR2 YNFKEQ. The length of the CDR3 is 16 residues. The J gene is TRBJ2-1, the V gene TRBV4-2; D is unclear. This receptor was identified in a man aged 25-45 years in good health. The sequenced sample was blood. The CDR3, as DNA: TGTGCCAGCAGCCAAGATTTACGTATCGGTTACAATGAGCAGTTCTTC. Translation: CASSQDLRIGYNEQFF.